This T cell receptor (beta chain) emerged from a study of blood T cell repertoires in COVID-19. Germline V gene sequence: CDR1 SGHDT, CDR2 YYEEEE. The CDR3 has 14 amino acids. V was shortened by 5 bases and J by 2 bases, with 11 bases between the two germline ends. Method: immunoSEQ multiplex PCR; TCRdb's copy keeps in-frame clones and lacks some. This sample has 150,000 or so clones, with 75% to 90% found just once. This clone was counted between two and nine times. Sample: peripheral blood. The chain recombines TRBV5-6 with TRBJ1-3, with D possibly TRBD1 on 6 matching bases. This receptor was identified in a woman aged 60 to 75 with COVID-19, enrolled during active disease. CDR3 protein: CASRSQGTGNTIYF. The CDR3 DNA reads TGTGCCAGCAGGTCTCAGGGGACTGGAAACACCATATATTTT.